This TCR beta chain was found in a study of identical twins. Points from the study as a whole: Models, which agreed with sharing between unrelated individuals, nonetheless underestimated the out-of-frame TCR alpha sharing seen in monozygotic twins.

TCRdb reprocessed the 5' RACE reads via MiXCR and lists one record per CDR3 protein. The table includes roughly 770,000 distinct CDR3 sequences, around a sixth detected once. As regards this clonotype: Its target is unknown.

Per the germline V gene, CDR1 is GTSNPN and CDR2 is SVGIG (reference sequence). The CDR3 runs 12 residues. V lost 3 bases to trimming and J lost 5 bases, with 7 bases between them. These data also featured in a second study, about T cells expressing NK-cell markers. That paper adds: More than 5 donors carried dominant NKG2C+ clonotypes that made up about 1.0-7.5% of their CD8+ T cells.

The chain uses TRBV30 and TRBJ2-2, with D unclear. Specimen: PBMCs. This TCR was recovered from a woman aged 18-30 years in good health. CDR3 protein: CAWSPITGELFF. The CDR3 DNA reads TGTGCCTGGAGCCCGATAACCGGGGAGCTGTTTTTT. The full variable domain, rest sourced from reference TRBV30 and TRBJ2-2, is SQTIHQWPATLVQPVGSPLSLECTVEGTSNPNLYWYRQAAGRGLQLLFYSVGIGQISSEVPQNLSASRPQDRQFILSSKKLLLSDSGFYLCAWSPITGELFFGEGSRLTVL.